This entry lists 11 T cell receptor beta chains sequenced from one sample in a study of CD8+CD57+ T cells in acquired aplastic anemia. TCR beta VDJ and CDR3 were profiled, and genomic DNA was the template. TCRdb reanalysed the reads using MiXCR and keeps one entry per CDR3 protein. The sample shows about 100,000 distinct CDR3 sequences, about half of them seen only once. The sequenced sample consisted of sorted CD4+, CD8+, or CD8+CD57+ T cells (not recorded which) from PBMCs. The receptors were sampled from a human donor in good health, serving as a control.

This clonotype was detected ten times or more. This chain joins TRBV9 and TRBJ2-1; 12 bases agree with TRBD2. This CDR3 spans 17 amino acids. Germline CDR1 SGDLS, CDR2 YYNGEE. V dropped 4 bases and J dropped 0; count of bases not matched to a gene: 5. Here the CDR3 reads CASSPLTSGSSYNEQFF. Written as DNA, the CDR3 is TGTGCCAGCAGCCCCTTGACTAGCGGGAGCTCCTACAATGAGCAGTTCTTC.

This clonotype has at least ten counts. The V call is TRBV5-1, the J call TRBJ1-3; no reliable D call. Per the germline V gene, CDR1 is SGHRS and CDR2 is YFSETQ. This CDR3 has 13 residues. V gave up 4 bases and J gave up 0 bases, with 5 bases separating them. In nucleotides, the CDR3 is TGCGCCAGCAGCAGGGACTCTGGAAACACCATATATTTT. Its protein product is CASSRDSGNTIYF.

The chain recombines TRBV29-1 with TRBJ2-7; TRBD1 agrees at 10 bases. Trimming removed 4 bases from V and 3 bases from J; junction bases left unmatched: 9. Germline V gives CDR1 SQVTM, CDR2 ANQGSEA. The CDR3 totals 15 residues. The CDR3 DNA follows: TGCAGCGTTGGAGCGCGGGACAGGGGTTTCTACGAGCAGTACTTC. It encodes CSVGARDRGFYEQYF.

This clonotype came up many times. This chain uses TRBV19 with TRBJ1-1; possible D gene TRBD1, 6 bases. CDR1 is LNHDA, CDR2 SQIVND, per germline (reference sequence). CDR3 length: 16 residues. Trimming left V 3 bases short and J 1 base short, with 15 bases between. The CDR3 here is CASSIIMGAWNTEAFF. DNA for the CDR3: TGTGCCAGTAGTATTATTATGGGGGCTTGGAACACTGAAGCTTTCTTT.

The chain recombines TRBV2 with TRBJ2-7; the match to TRBD1 covers 9 bases. V shed 10 bases and J 6 bases; nucleotides not matched to a gene: 7. The CDR3 contains 12 residues. Germline V gene lookup returns CDR1 SNHLY and CDR2 FYNNEI. CDR3 DNA: TGTGCCAAGCGGACAGGGGTGGGCGAGCAGTACTTC. Its translation is CAKRTGVGEQYF.

In its sample, this clonotype was seen many times. The chain joins TRBV14 to TRBJ2-1; D is undetermined. Trimming took 4 bases from V and 1 from J, leaving 14 bases between them. The CDR3 runs 16 residues. Looked up from germline, CDR1 is SGHDN and CDR2 is FVKESK. The CDR3 DNA follows: TGTGCCAGCAGCCTGCCCGTAGTAGCATCCTACAATGAGCAGTTCTTC. Protein product: CASSLPVVASYNEQFF.

This clonotype was counted once. The V and J genes are TRBV7-2 and TRBJ1-1, with D unclear. Between the trimmed V and J ends, which lost 3 bases and 4 bases, there was a span of 9 bases. Germline lookup yields CDR1 SGHTA and CDR2 FQGNSA. This CDR3 is 13 amino acids long. The CDR3 nucleotides are TGTGCCAGCAGCTTTATCGCAGGCACTGAAGCTTTCTTT. Translated, it gives CASSFIAGTEAFF.

The gene calls are TRBV2 and TRBJ2-7, with D unclear. The length of the CDR3 is 14 residues. Germline V lookup: CDR1 SNHLY, CDR2 FYNNEI. The CDR3 DNA is TGTGCCAGCAGCCCCCGCGGTAGCTCCTACGAGCAGCACGTC. Protein: CASSPRGSSYEQHV.

The rearrangement uses TRBV29-1 and TRBJ1-3; no definite D call. The CDR3 spans 13 residues. Germline assignment: CDR1 SQVTM and CDR2 ANQGSEA. The germline V and J ends were trimmed by 1 base and 7 bases, with 11 bases remaining between them. CDR3 amino acids: CSVEVRPSNTIYF. The CDR3 DNA reads TGCAGCGTTGAAGTCCGACCTAGTAACACCATATATTTT.

This clonotype was detected only a few times. This sequence may be a read error, since a much larger clone differs from it by one base. The chain carries TRBV12-3 or TRBV12-4 and TRBJ2-3, with D perhaps TRBD1 (5 bases). This CDR3 is built from 13 residues. The CDR3 coding sequence is TGTGCCGGCAGTTTAGGGGTTACAGATACGCAGTATTTT. Protein product: CAGSLGVTDTQYF.

There are a few counts of this clonotype. This may arise from a read error, as a much more abundant clone is one base away. V is TRBV30 and J is TRBJ2-7; perhaps TRBD1 as D (5 bases). Trimming removed 3 bases from V and 2 bases from J, with 14 bases in between. The CDR3 is 14 residues long. Germline V CDR1 and CDR2: GTSNPN, SVGIG (reference sequence). The CDR3 DNA is TGTGCCTGGAGAGCTGACAGTGCGCCCTACGAGCAGTACTTC. Its translation: CAWRADSAPYEQYF.